What follows describes a single T cell receptor beta chain. This sample stems from a study of blood T cell repertoires in COVID-19. Only in-frame clones appear in the TCRdb table, and some are missing; sequencing was by immunoSEQ multiplex PCR. The table records about 44,000 clones, around 84% of them present only once. Germline CDR1 is MNHEY and CDR2 is SVGAGI. CDR3 size: 15 residues. The ends were cut back, 5 bases at V and 1 base at J, with 11 bases in the middle. This chain joins TRBV6-5 and TRBJ1-4; D possibly corresponds to TRBD1 (6 bases). The sample was peripheral blood. The receptor was derived from a human donor in a cohort sampled during active COVID-19. The CDR3 region has the DNA TGTGCCAGCAGTCGACTACAGGGAACTAATGAAAAACTGTTTTTT. Protein product: CASSRLQGTNEKLFF.